Presented here are 2 T cell receptor beta chains from one specimen sequenced in a study of T-cell memory formation after mild COVID-19. TCRdb used MiXCR to reprocess the 5' RACE reads, holding one entry per CDR3 protein. The sample holds hundreds of thousands of distinct CDR3 sequences, approximately 23% seen once. The sample was PBMCs or a T cell subset sorted from them (not recorded which). The origin of the receptors is an adult woman who had mild COVID-19 (a few samples of this study predate the infection). Cell type and time point are not known.

A few counts support this clonotype. The chain links TRBV15 to TRBJ2-1; TRBD2 matches 13 bases. Germline V gives CDR1 LNHNV, CDR2 YYDKDF (reference sequence). Trimming took 1 base from V and 6 from J; bases not matched to a gene: 3. CDR3 length: 16 residues. The CDR3 sequence: CATSRGTSGGLNEQFF. The CDR3 DNA reads TGTGCCACCAGCAGAGGGACTAGCGGGGGTCTCAATGAGCAGTTCTTC.

This clonotype appeared a few times. The chain uses TRBV29-1 and TRBJ1-2; no clear D gene. CDR1 and CDR2 (germline): SQVTM, ANQGSEA. V lost 0 bases and J 10 bases, leaving 12 bases between the germline ends. The CDR3 contains 12 residues. The CDR3 loop is CSVEELFGVYTF. The CDR3 coding sequence is TGCAGCGTTGAAGAGCTCTTTGGCGTCTACACCTTC.